This T cell receptor beta chain was recovered during a study of control samples from healthy donors and cancer patients. The table came from immunoSEQ multiplex PCR; TCRdb's copy has only in-frame clones and leaves some out. The sample has approximately 110,000 clones, 83% seen once. The CDR3 sequence is 16 residues long. From germline, CDR1 is SGHNT and CDR2 YENEEA. Trimming cost V 2 bases and J 1 base, with 11 bases left between them. The gene calls are TRBV11-3 and TRBJ1-4; D might be TRBD1 (6 bases). Sequenced sample: blood. The receptor comes from a woman aged 50 to 60 in good health. CDR3 residues: CASSLQTGKTNEKLFF. The DNA for the CDR3 is TGTGCCAGCAGCTTACAGACAGGAAAAACTAATGAAAAACTGTTTTTT.